The rows below give T cell receptor beta chains drawn from one sample of a study of cytomegalovirus exposure and HLA in healthy donors. The method was immunoSEQ multiplex PCR; TCRdb's version includes in-frame clones alone and lacks a portion of them. This table holds around 140,000 clones. The sequenced material came from PBMCs. The receptors come from a woman aged 40 to 49 in good health and CMV-seronegative. Each CDR3 is given with its conserved first and last residue. Fields, in order: D gene, V gene, J gene, CDR3 protein, CDR3 DNA. The D gene is left open where the match is weak.

.	TRBV25-1	TRBJ1-2	CASSEYHSYGYTF	TGTGCCAGCAGTGAATATCACAGCTATGGCTACACCTTC
.	TRBV28	TRBJ1-2	CASSATEIYGAIYTF	TGTGCCAGCAGTGCCACAGAAATTTATGGGGCTATCTACACCTTC
.	TRBV9	TRBJ2-7	CASSGSGHSYEQYF	TGTGCCAGCAGCGGTTCGGGACACTCCTACGAGCAGTACTTC
.	TRBV7-8	TRBJ1-2	CASRATDTASYTF	TGTGCCAGCAGGGCTACGGACACGGCGAGCTACACCTTC
TRBD1	TRBV19	TRBJ1-1	CASSIAAQGGMNTEAFF	TGTGCCAGTAGTATAGCAGCCCAGGGGGGAATGAACACTGAAGCTTTCTTT
TRBD1	TRBV7-2	TRBJ2-1	CASSLGYRGTYNEQFF	TGTGCCAGCAGCTTAGGGTACAGGGGAACCTACAATGAGCAGTTCTTC
TRBD1	TRBV5-1	TRBJ1-3	CASSPGQGGDSGNTIYF	TGCGCCAGCAGCCCGGGACAGGGGGGAGACTCTGGAAACACCATATATTTT
TRBD2	TRBV28	TRBJ2-3	CASTSGGDPDTQYF	TGTGCCAGTACTAGCGGGGGGGACCCAGATACGCAGTATTTT
.	TRBV28	TRBJ1-4	CASSLGGATNEKLFF	TGTGCCAGCAGTTTAGGGGGGGCAACTAATGAAAAACTGTTTTTT
TRBD1	TRBV29-1	TRBJ1-2	CTSRGRGGYTF	TGCACCTCTAGGGGGCGCGGGGGCTACACCTTC
.	TRBV5-5	TRBJ2-2	CASSYSGGGGNTGELFF	TGTGCCAGCAGCTACTCTGGGGGCGGGGGGAACACCGGGGAGCTGTTTTTT
TRBD2	TRBV9	TRBJ2-2	CASGTSGYANTGELFF	TGTGCCAGCGGGACTAGCGGATACGCGAACACCGGGGAGCTGTTTTTT
.	TRBV15	TRBJ2-2	CATSREAGSGELFF	TGTGCCACCAGCAGAGAGGCGGGATCCGGGGAGCTGTTTTTT
.	TRBV7-9	TRBJ1-2	CASSTDIYGYTF	TGTGCCAGCAGCACCGACATCTATGGCTACACCTTC
TRBD1	TRBV2	TRBJ1-2	CASSEETGSYSNGYTF	TGTGCCAGCAGTGAGGAGACAGGGTCCTATAGTAATGGCTACACCTTC
.	TRBV5-4	TRBJ1-2	CASSLGRGSDGYTF	TGTGCCAGCAGCTTGGGAAGAGGCTCAGATGGCTACACCTTC
TRBD1	TRBV5-4	TRBJ2-2	CASSWDRANTGELFF	TGTGCCAGCAGTTGGGACAGGGCGAACACCGGGGAGCTGTTTTTT
TRBD1	TRBV5-1	TRBJ2-7	CASSLGTGENVQYF	TGCGCCAGCAGCTTAGGGACAGGGGAGAATGTGCAGTACTTC
.	TRBV2	TRBJ2-5	CASSEAVAGGGTQYF	TGTGCCAGCAGTGAAGCGGTAGCCGGGGGTGGGACCCAGTACTTC
.	TRBV7-2	TRBJ1-3	CASTPGGRSGNTIYF	TGTGCCAGCACCCCCGGAGGAAGGTCTGGAAACACCATATATTTT
TRBD1	TRBV28	TRBJ1-5	CASSLRTGHQPQHF	TGTGCCAGCAGTTTAAGGACAGGCCATCAGCCCCAGCATTTT
TRBD1	TRBV6-5	TRBJ2-1	CASSRQGADEQFF	TGTGCCAGCAGTCGACAGGGGGCCGATGAGCAGTTCTTC
.	TRBV4-2	TRBJ1-5	CASSQNQYQPQHF	TGTGCCAGCAGCCAAAATCAGTACCAGCCCCAGCATTTT
TRBD1	TRBV7-9	TRBJ2-7	CASSLERQGAYEQYF	TGTGCCAGCAGCTTAGAGAGACAGGGGGCATACGAGCAGTACTTC
.	TRBV7-7	TRBJ2-2	CASSLGLSNTGELFF	TGTGCTAGCAGCTTAGGACTATCGAACACCGGGGAGCTGTTTTTT
.	TRBV14	TRBJ2-6	CASSWRVPSSGANVLTF	TGTGCCAGCTCCTGGCGGGTCCCTAGCTCTGGGGCCAACGTCCTGACTTTC
.	TRBV5-4	TRBJ1-2	CASSTSVQYGYTF	TGTGCCAGCAGCACCTCCGTACAATATGGCTACACCTTC
.	TRBV19	TRBJ2-1	CASSVTGYNEQFF	TGTGCCAGTAGTGTAACAGGGTACAATGAGCAGTTCTTC